This T cell receptor beta chain was sequenced during a study of cytomegalovirus exposure and HLA in healthy donors (dated by TCRdb to 2015 to 2018). About the investigation overall: An earlier analysis of approximately 640 of the donors reported 276 Gb of sequence data and 117 million unique TCR beta sequences from 190 million or so T cells. Roughly 320 gigabases of sequencing data and 70 million to 100 million unique TCR sequences made up an early release that covered fewer than 650 HLA-typed donors. Of the 300 to 450 genotyped donors, approximately 80% fell in the genetic ancestry cluster associated with self-reported Caucasian donors. The study aimed to test whether signatures of past pathogen exposure could be identified by cataloging public T cell receptors. The T cell repertoires of several hundred subjects were profiled by immunosequencing and related to cytomegalovirus serostatus. Besides the first cohort of about 730 subjects, a separate validation cohort made up of around 120 different subjects was used. To predict cytomegalovirus infection status, the study brought together high-throughput TCR immunosequencing, statistical association of individual TCRs with disease status, and machine learning. A later analysis re-analyzed previously published TCR beta repertoires from 550 to 700 donors and added high-resolution HLA genotyping to study TCR occurrence patterns. The later analysis used no new phenotypic data to find candidate immune exposures, relying instead on TCR beta sequences and their occurrence across donors. In an earlier analysis of 550 to 700 of the donors, high-throughput TCR beta sequencing was used to judge whether each TCR beta V gene segment behaved as functional or pseudogenic. Donor age, sex, ethnicity and CMV serostatus were collected together with the repertoire data. In a later genetic analysis, genome-wide SNP genotypes for about 65% of the roughly 700 donors were used, and that subset was treated as a discovery cohort. Every discovery cohort repertoire had been produced on one sequencing platform. HLA typing covered class I and class II loci at four-digit resolution. Typing coverage differed by locus: A, B, C, DRB1 and DQB1 were typed in roughly 620-630 donors, DQA1 in 500 to 550, DPA1 in 606, and DPB1 in 472. Roughly five DR-DQ haplotypes were treated as single units for association and clustering because of strong linkage in the cohort. Among about 400 genotyped donors of the cohort, an average of roughly 230,000 unique TCR beta nucleotide sequences was sequenced per donor, of which about 18% were non-productive. General findings and caveats noted by the study authors: Presence/absence analyses assumed roughly uniform sequencing depth across donors, an assumption that may not hold. Linkage disequilibrium might explain the correlated functional status among segregating V segments, but an unknown experimental factor could not be ruled out. The classifier was reported to diagnose cytomegalovirus status with high specificity and sensitivity in both the original cohort and the validation cohort. An earlier analysis of roughly 570 of the donors showed that most TCR beta V segments appeared in productive rearrangements either about 87% or about 30% of the time, which broadly matched IMGT annotations. In this cohort, only TCR beta chains were sequenced, and detectable features were limited by the absence of alpha or paired-chain data. When HLA alleles, especially DR and DQ, strongly co-occurred, TCR associations were difficult to assign to individual alleles. While some public TCRs were present in many individuals, most TCR sequences turned up only very rarely across donors. A further reported finding was that TCR beta sequences accurately predicted the HLA-A and HLA-B alleles for most subjects in the first cohort. Some IMGT-functional V segments, including TRBV6-2 and TRBV6-3, could not be distinguished by the 87-base-pair reads and were therefore excluded. The earlier analysis of some 540 of the donors excluded roughly 17 rarely observed V segments, including chromosome 9 orphons, because counts were too low. In a later analysis, several top co-occurrence clusters were reported to appear linked to parvovirus B19, influenza, CMV and Epstein-Barr virus. According to the authors, the approach could potentially be generalized to other disease states and immunological phenotypes. An association between a missense DCLRE1C variant and V-gene and J-gene trimming of TCR beta chains was found in a later genetic analysis and replicated in an independent cohort. In a later analysis, HLA-associated TCR beta chains showed more clonal expansion and lower generation probabilities than non-associated chains that were equally common. According to a later analysis, TCR association rates differed among HLA loci, with DRB1 alleles showing the most associated TCRs and HLA-C alleles showing the fewest. A later genetic analysis reported fewer N-insertions in productive TCRs among donors in an Asian-associated ancestry cluster than the roughly 700-donor mean. The study listed 170 or so TCR beta chains as associated with cytomegalovirus. In vitro tests confirmed that three of the cytomegalovirus-associated TCR beta chains recognize cytomegalovirus antigens. The only immune exposure information available for the cohort was CMV serostatus. In a later analysis, most CMV-associated TCR beta chains were found to appear HLA-restricted, with HLA associations seemingly driven largely by CMV exposure. HLA typing was unavailable for some donors at each locus, so association tests used only the typed subset. A later analysis associated about 17,000 TCR beta sequences with specific HLA alleles at a false discovery rate of 0.05. A cluster of highly shared sequence variants was judged likely to represent a technical artifact of the sequencing pipeline.

Of note for this clone: There is no known antigen for this receptor. There are no base qualities to consult, and no much larger clone falls within one base.

In total, about 650 healthy bone marrow donors made up the cohort. Cohort members were all nominally healthy when sampled, although unrecorded immune exposures were likely present. The donor tested CMV seropositive, placing the donor among the approximately 310 seropositive members of the cohort. Each donor provided a peripheral blood sample, and peripheral blood mononuclear cells were used for TCR beta sequencing. Genomic DNA extraction from the blood cell samples was performed with the Qiagen DNeasy Blood Extraction Kit. Receptor amplification or capture employed the immunoSEQ multiplex PCR assay. A mixture of 60 forward primers for TCR Vbeta segments and 13 reverse primers for TCR Jbeta segments was used in the multiplex PCR. The CDR3 region of rearranged TCR beta genes was amplified from genomic DNA by a multiplex PCR assay. The amplified TCR beta libraries were sequenced on the Illumina HiSeq System as 87-base-pair reads. The authors' analysis ran thus. A later analysis counted some 80 million unique TCR beta chains across the approximately 700 repertoires, and some 11 million of these chains were shared by at least two donors. A nearest-neighbor algorithm error-corrected the raw reads and collapsed the reads into unique sequences, merging closely related sequences to remove PCR and sequencing errors. Alignment of CDR3 sequences to IMGT reference sequences was used to assign V, D and J gene segments. For a sequence to be retained, at least a six-nucleotide match to both a V gene segment and a J gene segment was required. A rearrangement counted as productive if the CDR3 had no stop codons and remained in frame with V and J, and every other rearrangement counted as non-productive. CDR3 was defined according to IMGT convention as the region running from the second conserved V-encoded cysteine to the conserved J-encoded phenylalanine. Sequences without an unambiguous match to a single V gene segment were excluded from the earlier analysis of several hundred of the donors. In an earlier analysis of 500 to 750 of the donors, V segments were called functional above 56.7% productive rearrangements and were called segregating when the between-donor standard deviation exceeded 5%. A statistical classification framework was built to diagnose cytomegalovirus status from the catalog of TCR beta chain sequences. A later analysis assigned V and J genes by comparing TCR nucleotide sequences with IMGT/GENE-DB human TR gene sequences. The TCRdist pipeline was used in a later analysis to assign CDR3 sequences and most-parsimonious VDJ recombination scenarios. In a later analysis, every TCR beta chain was defined by the combination of its CDR3 amino acid sequence and its V-gene family, and reads without a unique V-gene family were dropped. A later analysis removed roughly 590 highly shared, low-generation-probability nucleotide sequences to deal with suspected cross-contamination and a sequencing artifact. In a later analysis, a clonal expansion index for each public chain was calculated from normalized within-repertoire ranks of inferred template counts. In a later analysis, generation probabilities were computed using a VDJ recombination model fitted to out-of-frame rearrangements, and the results were checked against IGoR. Hypergeometric tests were used in a later analysis to score TCR-TCR, TCR-HLA and TCR-CMV co-occurrence, with a repertoire-size bias correction applied to the TCR pairs. False discovery rates were estimated in a later analysis by permuting HLA or CMV assignments 20 times. In a later analysis, co-occurring TCRs were grouped using DBSCAN, with TCRdist sequence similarity added in when clustering inside HLA-allele-positive subsets. Repertoires with fewer than 30,000 or more than 120,000 public chains were left out of co-occurrence clustering, as were about 5 repertoires with anomalous nucleotide sharing. The source is immuneACCESS, and TCRdb retained only in-frame sequences with V and J called. Part of the clones is not carried over; for the studies checked, unresolved V genes explain less than half of this, and the remainder is unexplained. V, J and clone size derive from that table, while D and trimming were established from the DNA sequence. The sample table holds 90,000 to 110,000 clones, of which around 80% were seen once. The top ten constitute about 6.9% of the sample.

The CDR3 measures 17 amino acids from cysteine to phenylalanine. Only the CDR3 DNA stays, 51 bases, in frame from base 1. CDR1 and CDR2 (MNHEY, SMNVEV) derive from the germline V gene (reference sequence). V and J are trimmed by 0 bases and 5 bases, and the gene matches miss 8 bases of the junction. The TCR was taken from a man under 40 in good health and CMV-seropositive. Recombination joined TRBV27 with TRBJ2-2, with TRBD2 matching 8 junction bases. Sequencing was performed on PBMCs. The nucleotides are TGTGCCAGCAGTTTATCGTTAGCGGGGTATTTAACCGGGGAGCTGTTTTTT. This gives the protein CASSLSLAGYLTGELFF.